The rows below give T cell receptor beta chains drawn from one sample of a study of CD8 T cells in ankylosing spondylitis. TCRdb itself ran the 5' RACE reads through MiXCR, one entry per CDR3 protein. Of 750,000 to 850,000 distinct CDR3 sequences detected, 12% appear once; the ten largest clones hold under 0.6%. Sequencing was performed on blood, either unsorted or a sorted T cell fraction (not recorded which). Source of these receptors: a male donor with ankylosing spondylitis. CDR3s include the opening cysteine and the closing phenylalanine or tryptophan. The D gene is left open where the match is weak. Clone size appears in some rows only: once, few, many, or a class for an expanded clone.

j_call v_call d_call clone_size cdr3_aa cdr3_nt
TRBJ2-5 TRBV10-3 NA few CAISEPREETQYF TGTGCCATCAGTGAGCCCCGGGAGGAGACCCAGTACTTC
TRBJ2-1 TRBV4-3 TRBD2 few CASSLGLAGVINEQFF TGCGCCAGCAGCTTGGGACTAGCGGGAGTTATTAATGAGCAGTTCTTC
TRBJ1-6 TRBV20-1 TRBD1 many CSAKTGIGSPLHF TGCAGTGCTAAGACAGGGATAGGTTCACCCCTCCACTTT
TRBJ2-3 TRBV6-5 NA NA CASSYQVSSAGTQYF TGTGCCAGCAGTTACCAGGTTTCTTCAGCGGGTACGCAGTATTTT
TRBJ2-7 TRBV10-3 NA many CAITDSRASYEQYF TGTGCCATAACGGACAGTCGGGCCTCCTACGAGCAGTACTTC
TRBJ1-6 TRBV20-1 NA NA CSVTGALHSPLHF TGCAGTGTTACGGGGGCGTTGCATTCACCCCTCCACTTT
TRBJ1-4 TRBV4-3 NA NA CDSSPGQGGEKLFF TGCGACAGCAGCCCTGGTCAGGGAGGGGAAAAACTGTTTTTT
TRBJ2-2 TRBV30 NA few CACVSRSGGELFF TGTGCCTGCGTTTCTAGGTCAGGCGGGGAGCTGTTTTTT
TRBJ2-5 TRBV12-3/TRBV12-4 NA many CASNVGGGPRETQYF TGTGCCAGCAACGTAGGGGGGGGGCCCCGAGAGACCCAGTACTTC
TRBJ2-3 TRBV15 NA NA CATSRERRPSDTQYF TGTGCCACCAGCAGAGAGCGACGGCCCAGTGATACGCAGTATTTT
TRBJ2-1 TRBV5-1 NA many CASSLASFYNEQFF TGCGCCAGCAGCTTGGCTAGCTTCTACAATGAGCAGTTCTTC
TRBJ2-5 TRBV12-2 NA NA CASRQGTQYF TGTGCAAGTCGCCAGGGGACCCAGTACTTC
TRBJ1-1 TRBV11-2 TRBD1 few CASSSLRTGPTEAFF TGTGCCAGCAGCTCCTTGAGGACAGGGCCAACTGAAGCTTTCTTT
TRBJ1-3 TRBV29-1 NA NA CSALTGPGNTIYF TGCAGCGCCTTGACAGGTCCTGGAAACACCATATATTTT
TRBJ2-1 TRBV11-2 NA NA CASSFNKQVRNEQFF TGTGCCAGCAGCTTCAACAAACAGGTAAGGAATGAGCAGTTCTTC
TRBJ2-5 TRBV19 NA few CASTGTSGTQYF TGTGCCAGCACCGGGACCTCGGGGACCCAGTACTTC
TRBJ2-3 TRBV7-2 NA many CASSSAWGLPSTDTQYF TGTGCCAGCAGCTCCGCATGGGGGCTACCTAGCACAGATACGCAGTATTTT
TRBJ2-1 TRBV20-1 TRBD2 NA CSASWTSSFYEQFF TGCAGTGCCAGTTGGACTAGTTCTTTCTATGAGCAGTTCTTC
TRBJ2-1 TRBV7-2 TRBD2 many CASSIQAGSVHEQFF TGTGCCAGCAGCATTCAAGCGGGATCAGTTCATGAGCAGTTCTTC
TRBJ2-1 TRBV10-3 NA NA CAISDYRDNEQFF TGTGCCATCAGTGATTACAGAGACAATGAGCAGTTCTTC
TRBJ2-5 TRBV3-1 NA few CASSQDPIRQETQYF TGTGCCAGCAGCCAAGATCCGATAAGGCAAGAGACCCAGTACTTC
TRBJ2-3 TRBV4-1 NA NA CASSQAGLGTDTQYF TGCGCCAGCAGCCAAGCAGGCCTCGGGACAGATACGCAGTATTTT
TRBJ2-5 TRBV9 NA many CASSVSETQYF TGTGCCAGCAGCGTGTCAGAGACCCAGTACTTC
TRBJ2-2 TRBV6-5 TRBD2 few CASSYFERGAGELFF TGTGCCAGCAGTTACTTCGAGCGGGGGGCCGGGGAGCTGTTTTTT
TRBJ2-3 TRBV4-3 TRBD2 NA CASSQDQPGLGGGTDTQYF TGCGCCAGCAGCCAAGATCAACCGGGACTAGGAGGGGGCACAGATACGCAGTATTTT
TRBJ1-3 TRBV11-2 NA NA CASSHTSRFSPGNTIYF TGTGCCAGCAGCCATACGTCACGCTTTTCTCCTGGAAACACCATATATTTT
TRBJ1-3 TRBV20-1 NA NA CSVQQGPGNTIYF TGCAGTGTTCAACAGGGTCCTGGAAACACCATATATTTT
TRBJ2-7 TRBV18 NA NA CASSPRHRYEQYF TGTGCCAGCTCACCACGGCACCGCTACGAGCAGTACTTC
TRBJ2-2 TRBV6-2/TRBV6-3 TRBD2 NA CAAKPRTSGSVGELFF TGTGCCGCCAAACCCAGGACTAGCGGGAGTGTCGGGGAGCTGTTTTTT
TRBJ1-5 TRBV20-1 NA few CSAQGHGNQPQHF TGCAGTGCTCAGGGACACGGCAATCAGCCCCAGCATTTT
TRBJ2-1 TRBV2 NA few CASTIGYYNEQFF TGTGCCAGCACCATTGGGTACTACAATGAGCAGTTCTTC
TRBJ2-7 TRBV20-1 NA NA CSAREQGGYNYEQYF TGCAGTGCTAGGGAGCAGGGGGGATACAACTACGAGCAGTACTTC
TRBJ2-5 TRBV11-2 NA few CASSLVGAGRFRGSATQYF TGTGCCAGCAGCTTAGTTGGAGCGGGCAGGTTTCGGGGTTCGGCGACCCAGTACTTC
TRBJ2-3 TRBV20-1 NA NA CSAQTVTTDTQYF TGCAGTGCCCAGACAGTTACCACAGATACGCAGTATTTT